This TCR beta chain is from a study of blood T cell repertoires in COVID-19. The germline V gene encodes CDR1 MNHNS and CDR2 SASEGT. The CDR3 totals 16 residues. V was clipped by 2 bases and J by 3 bases; unmatched bases: 5. The assay was immunoSEQ multiplex PCR, and TCRdb's table has in-frame clones only and misses some. Of about 530,000 clones in the sample, roughly nine tenths are singletons; the top ten hold about 8.2%. This sequence originates from a woman aged 45 to 65 with COVID-19, enrolled during active disease. The chain uses TRBV6-1 and TRBJ2-3; 10 nucleotides line up with TRBD1. The sequencing sample was made of peripheral blood. CDR3 coding DNA: TGTGCCAGCAGTGAAACGGTGGGACAGGGGACAGATACGCAGTATTTT. Encoded protein: CASSETVGQGTDTQYF.